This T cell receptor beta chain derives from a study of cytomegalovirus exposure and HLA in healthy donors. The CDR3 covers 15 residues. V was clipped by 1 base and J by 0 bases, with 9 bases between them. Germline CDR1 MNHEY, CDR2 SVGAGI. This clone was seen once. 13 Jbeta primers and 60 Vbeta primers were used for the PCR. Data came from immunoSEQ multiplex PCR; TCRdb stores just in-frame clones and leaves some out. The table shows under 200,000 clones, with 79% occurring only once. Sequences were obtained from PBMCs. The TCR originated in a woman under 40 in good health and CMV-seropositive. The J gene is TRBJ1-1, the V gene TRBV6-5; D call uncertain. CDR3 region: CASSYLGIMNTEAFF. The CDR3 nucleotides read TGTGCCAGCAGTTACTTGGGCATCATGAACACTGAAGCTTTCTTT.